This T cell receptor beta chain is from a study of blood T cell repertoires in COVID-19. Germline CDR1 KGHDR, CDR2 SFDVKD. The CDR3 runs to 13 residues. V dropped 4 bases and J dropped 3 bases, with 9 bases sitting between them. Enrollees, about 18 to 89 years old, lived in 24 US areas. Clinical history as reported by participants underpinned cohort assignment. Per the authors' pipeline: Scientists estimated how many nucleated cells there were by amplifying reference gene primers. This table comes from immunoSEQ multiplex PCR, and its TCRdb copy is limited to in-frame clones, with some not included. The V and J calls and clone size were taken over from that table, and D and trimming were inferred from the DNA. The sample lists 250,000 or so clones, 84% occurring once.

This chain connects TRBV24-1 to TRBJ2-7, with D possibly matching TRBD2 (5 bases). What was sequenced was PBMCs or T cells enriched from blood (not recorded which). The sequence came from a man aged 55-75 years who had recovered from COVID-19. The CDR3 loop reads CATSETIGYEQYF. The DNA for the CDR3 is TGTGCCACCAGTGAGACTATTGGCTACGAGCAGTACTTC.